This TCR beta chain was retrieved from a study of blood T cell repertoires in COVID-19. Study in general: The samples span acute and convalescent COVID-19 from the United States, Italy and Spain. PBMCs, B-cell-depleted T cells, or T cells were the source of the cDNA or gDNA that made up the material.

Repertoires were generated with immunoSEQ multiplex PCR, while TCRdb's copy carries only in-frame clones and drops some. Found here are about 130,000 clones, more than 85% of them singletons; the top ten hold 2.1%. Patients from Seattle were sampled longitudinally, starting during active infection. The TCR was taken from a man aged 50-60 years with COVID-19, enrolled during active disease. The sequenced sample was peripheral blood.

CDR3 coding DNA: TGTGCCAGCAGCCCACCGGGGGGGGGCTCCTACAATGAGCAGTTCTTC. Residues: CASSPPGGGSYNEQFF. The J gene is TRBJ2-1, the V gene TRBV7-2; TRBD2 matches at 8 bases. The CDR3 totals 16 residues. J was trimmed by 0 bases and V by 5 bases; bases with no gene match: 6. The V gene's germline CDR1 is SGHTA and CDR2 FQGNSA.